The clone carrying this T cell receptor beta chain was seen repeatedly, ten times or more. The antigen is undetermined. The record originates from a study of T cells after yellow fever vaccination. Overall study context: Preparing low-cell-number fractions relied on SMART-Seq v4 Ultra Low Input. General observations from the study: Reappearing after the booster were most of the clones from primary vaccination (roughly 95% CD4, 88% CD8).

Trimming removed 3 bases at V and 7 bases at J, with 15 bases between. This CDR3 spans 14 amino acids. Germline assignment: CDR1 GTSNPN and CDR2 SVGIG (reference sequence). In making TCR cDNA, 5'RACE template switching added a universal primer site and UMIs to it. TCRdb called the 5' RACE reads again in MiXCR, with one record for every CDR3 protein. Of some 150,000 distinct CDR3 sequences listed, approximately 11% were seen once; the top ten hold just over 35%. The material was CD8+ T cells sorted from PBMCs, obtained 15 days after the yellow fever booster vaccination. The source of this sequence is a man in his late teens or twenties who received the YFV17D yellow fever vaccine. The genes are TRBV30 and TRBJ1-4; D remains ambiguous. The DNA of the CDR3 is TGTGCCTGGAGCCCTAGTCAGGTCGCTGAAAAACTGTTTTTT. It encodes CAWSPSQVAEKLFF.